This T cell receptor (beta chain) was sequenced during a study of T cell responses to AZD1222 COVID-19 vaccine. Study-wide results and limits: Clonal diversity may have been underestimated in mostly white British donors. Reportedly, nearly half of unique spike TCRs recognized epitopes outside B.1.351/B.1.1.7 mutations. At baseline, seropositivity was found in only a handful of AZD1222 recipients.

With regard to this clone: Its target is not known.

Trimming removed 5 bases at V and 7 bases at J, with 15 bases between. CDR3 length: 15 residues. The germline V gene encodes CDR1 MDHEN and CDR2 SYDVKM. Libraries were prepared by immunoSEQ multiplex PCR; TCRdb keeps only in-frame clonotypes and omits some of them. The sample lists roughly 120,000 clones; 84% were seen once. The clonotype was recovered from an adult in good health. This sample comprised peripheral blood, obtained on day 0 of AZD1222 vaccination. The chain recombines TRBV28 with TRBJ1-6; D unclear. CDR3 bases: TGTGCCAGCAGTCCCCGGTTGGGCTCCAATTCACCCCTCCACTTT. Amino acid sequence: CASSPRLGSNSPLHF.